The 4 T cell receptor beta chains in this list originate from one sample, sequenced in a study of T cell responses to AZD1222 COVID-19 vaccine. The method was immunoSEQ multiplex PCR; TCRdb's version includes in-frame clones alone and lacks a portion of them. The sample includes tens of thousands of clones, 88% seen only once; the top ten take 9% to 13%. Sequencing was performed on peripheral blood, taken 28 days after the second AZD1222 dose. All receptors derive from an adult who received the AZD1222 COVID-19 vaccine.

V and J are TRBV29-1 and TRBJ2-7; maybe TRBD2 (5 bases). The CDR3 has 11 residues. Trimming removed 3 bases from V and 3 bases from J, with 6 bases in between. Germline V CDR1 and CDR2: SQVTM, ANQGSEA. CDR3 protein: CSVDAGYEQYF. The DNA of the CDR3 is TGCAGCGTTGATGCGGGCTACGAGCAGTACTTC.

To note about this clone: A much bigger clone sits one base away, suggesting this may be a read error. This chain's CDR3 is CASSFGGRTDAQYF. The CDR3 DNA is TGTGCCAGCAGTTTTGGGGGGCGCACAGATGCGCAGTATTTT. V and J are TRBV28 and TRBJ2-3; D tentatively fits TRBD1 or TRBD2 (6 bases each). The CDR3 covers 14 residues. Germline values: CDR1 MDHEN, CDR2 SYDVKM.

This clone was recorded once. V gene TRBV4-3 combines with J gene TRBJ1-2; TRBD1 might be the D (5 bases). This CDR3 region has 17 residues. V lost 2 bases, J lost 6 bases, and 22 bases lay in between. Germline V gene lookup returns CDR1 LGHNA and CDR2 YSLEER. CDR3 amino acids: CASSQKFLGTQRDGYTF. DNA of the CDR3: TGCGCCAGCAGCCAAAAGTTCTTGGGGACTCAGAGAGATGGCTACACCTTC.

V and J are TRBV2 and TRBJ1-6; D not resolved. The germline CDR1 and CDR2 sequences are SNHLY and FYNNEI. The CDR3 is 15 amino acids. The V and J ends lost 7 bases and 0 bases respectively, with 10 bases between them. CDR3 sequence: CASKREGSYNSPLHF. The CDR3 DNA sequence: TGTGCCAGCAAGAGGGAAGGCTCCTATAATTCACCCCTCCACTTT. The whole variable domain, filled in from reference TRBV2 and TRBJ1-6, reads EPEVTQTPSHQVTQMGQEVILRCVPISNHLYFYWYRQILGQKVEFLVSFYNNEISEKSEIFDDQFSVERPDGSNFTLKIRSTKLEDSAMYFCASKREGSYNSPLHFGNGTRLTVT.